These T cell receptor beta chains were read from a single sample in a study of human T cells and chemical hapten exposure. TCRdb reanalysed the RACE reads using MiXCR and keeps one entry per CDR3 protein. The repertoire has 80,000 to 100,000 distinct CDR3 sequences, 11% of them found once; the top ten carry approximately 3.5%. The source was whole blood, collected in connection with sensitization to the hapten diphenylcyclopropenone (DPC). Source of these receptors: a woman in her 50s with alopecia areata. Some clones in this sample may be carry-over from other donors' samples. Both conserved end residues are part of each CDR3. D genes are given only for firm matches. Rows give clone size only sometimes, using once, few, many, or a class for an expanded clone.

j_gene	d_gene	abundance	v_gene	len	CDR3aa	CDR3nt
TRBJ1-2	NA	many	TRBV6-1	14	CASSEAAVRGGYTF	TGTGCCAGCAGTGAAGCTGCTGTCCGCGGGGGCTACACCTTC
TRBJ1-2	TRBD1	many	TRBV20-1	15	CSARDRRTGGAGYTF	TGCAGTGCTAGAGATCGGAGGACAGGGGGCGCTGGCTACACCTTC
TRBJ2-5	NA	NA	TRBV6-1	13	CASSESLQETQYF	TGTGCCAGCAGTGAAAGTCTTCAAGAGACCCAGTACTTC
TRBJ2-7	NA	NA	TRBV3-1	15	CASSRRLRSSYEQYF	TGTGCCAGCAGCCGGCGACTAAGGAGCTCCTACGAGCAGTACTTC
TRBJ2-1	TRBD2	NA	TRBV7-3	15	CASSPGGLAGREQFF	TGTGCCAGCAGCCCCGGAGGTCTAGCGGGAAGAGAGCAGTTCTTC
TRBJ2-2	NA	many	TRBV5-6	14	CASRRQPNTGELFF	TGTGCCAGCAGGCGACAGCCGAACACCGGGGAGCTGTTTTTT
TRBJ2-7	NA	many	TRBV6-6	14	CASRPDRFKDEQYF	TGTGCCAGCAGGCCCGACAGATTTAAGGACGAGCAGTACTTC
TRBJ2-1	NA	many	TRBV12-3/TRBV12-4	14	CASSLGPVYNEQFF	TGTGCCAGCAGTTTGGGACCCGTCTACAATGAGCAGTTCTTC
TRBJ2-1	TRBD1	NA	TRBV20-1	18	CSAEPGTESTRNNNEQFF	TGCAGTGCTGAACCCGGGACAGAGTCCACAAGAAATAACAATGAGCAGTTCTTC
TRBJ2-7	TRBD2	few	TRBV6-2/TRBV6-3	15	CASSWTSGIRYEQYF	TGTGCCAGCAGTTGGACTAGCGGGATAAGGTACGAGCAGTACTTC
TRBJ1-1	TRBD1	many	TRBV5-1	14	CASSWTGGADEAFF	TGCGCCAGCAGCTGGACAGGGGGCGCAGATGAAGCTTTCTTT
TRBJ2-5	NA	many	TRBV6-6	15	CASSYPTGLQETQYF	TGTGCCAGCAGTTATCCCACAGGGTTACAAGAGACCCAGTACTTC
TRBJ2-1	TRBD2	many	TRBV4-2	18	CASTTRVWLAGEGNEQFF	TGTGCCAGCACCACAAGAGTCTGGCTAGCGGGAGAGGGAAATGAGCAGTTCTTC
TRBJ1-6	NA	many	TRBV6-6	15	CASSWGGEAKLTLHF	TGTGCCAGCAGTTGGGGAGGGGAAGCAAAGCTCACCCTCCACTTT
TRBJ2-3	NA	many	TRBV10-3	11	CAIRDTDTQYF	TGTGCCATCAGGGATACAGATACGCAGTATTTT
TRBJ2-1	NA	many	TRBV12-5	13	CASGLASGGEQFF	TGTGCTAGTGGTTTGGCCTCTGGAGGGGAGCAGTTCTTC
TRBJ2-7	NA	many	TRBV7-6	14	CASSPLGGTYEQYF	TGTGCCAGCAGCCCATTGGGCGGAACCTACGAGCAGTACTTC
TRBJ2-7	TRBD2	many	TRBV12-3/TRBV12-4	14	CASSYRGGTYEQYF	TGTGCCAGCAGTTACCGGGGAGGGACCTACGAGCAGTACTTC
TRBJ2-7	NA	many	TRBV29-1	9	CSAGLLEYF	TGCAGCGCGGGGCTCCTCGAGTACTTC
TRBJ2-7	NA	few	TRBV28	13	CASRKTGMYEQYF	TGTGCCAGCAGGAAGACGGGAATGTACGAGCAGTACTTC
TRBJ1-4	NA	NA	TRBV2	16	CASSFDRPATNEKLFF	TGTGCCAGCAGTTTCGACAGGCCTGCAACTAATGAAAAACTGTTTTTT
TRBJ2-4	NA	few	TRBV4-2	17	CASSQDFAGLAKNIQYF	TGTGCCAGCAGCCAAGATTTTGCGGGGCTAGCCAAAAACATTCAGTACTTC
TRBJ2-1	TRBD2	few	TRBV14	16	CASSQETSGRYNEQFF	TGTGCCAGCAGCCAAGAAACGAGCGGGAGGTACAATGAGCAGTTCTTC
TRBJ2-1	TRBD2	many	TRBV11-3	16	CASSLENGGSRNEQFF	TGTGCCAGCAGCTTAGAGAACGGCGGGAGTAGGAATGAGCAGTTCTTC
TRBJ2-7	NA	once	TRBV6-2/TRBV6-3	13	CASSYLGDYEQYF	TGTGCCAGCAGTTACTTGGGTGACTACGAGCAGTACTTC
TRBJ2-1	NA	many	TRBV5-4	14	CASSLAGLYNEQFF	TGTGCCAGCAGCTTGGCGGGACTTTACAATGAGCAGTTCTTC
TRBJ2-7	TRBD1	many	TRBV18	14	CASSPAGQGYEQYF	TGTGCCAGCTCACCCGCGGGACAGGGGTACGAGCAGTACTTC
TRBJ2-1	TRBD1	many	TRBV7-9	16	CASSSGQGSSYNEQFF	TGTGCCAGCAGCTCCGGACAGGGAAGCTCCTACAATGAGCAGTTCTTC
TRBJ2-1	TRBD2	few	TRBV29-1	13	CSVVRTRVHEQFF	TGCAGCGTTGTTCGGACTAGAGTCCATGAGCAGTTCTTC
TRBJ2-7	NA	NA	TRBV4-2	16	CASSQDVGGRSYEQYF	TGTGCCAGCAGCCAAGATGTCGGGGGGCGTAGCTACGAGCAGTACTTC
TRBJ2-3	NA	NA	TRBV4-2	16	CASSQDRGQGTDTQYF	TGTGCCAGCAGCCAAGATCGGGGCCAAGGCACAGATACGCAGTATTTT
TRBJ2-5	NA	few	TRBV5-4	14	CASSFGLDSKTQYF	TGTGCCAGCAGTTTTGGACTGGATTCGAAGACCCAGTACTTC
TRBJ1-3	NA	NA	TRBV21-1	19	CASSKVDPEQSASGNTIYF	TGTGCCAGCAGCAAAGTCGATCCGGAACAGTCCGCCTCTGGAAACACCATATATTTT
TRBJ2-7	NA	NA	TRBV14	14	CASSQEPVSYEQYF	TGTGCCAGCAGCCAAGAGCCGGTCTCCTACGAGCAGTACTTC
TRBJ1-6	TRBD1	many	TRBV27	13	CASSLSSGGPLHF	TGTGCCAGCAGTTTATCTTCAGGGGGCCCCCTCCACTTT
TRBJ2-1	NA	many	TRBV20-1	14	CSARAFSGYNEQFF	TGCAGTGCTAGAGCCTTCAGCGGCTACAATGAGCAGTTCTTC
TRBJ2-1	TRBD2	few	TRBV20-1	15	CSARDGGRAGNEQFF	TGCAGTGCTAGAGATGGCGGGAGGGCCGGCAATGAGCAGTTCTTC
TRBJ1-1	NA	many	TRBV29-1	12	CSVAWVNTEAFF	TGCAGCGTTGCATGGGTGAACACTGAAGCTTTCTTT
TRBJ2-2	TRBD2	many	TRBV7-3	15	CASSTTGGRTGELFF	TGTGCCAGCAGCACTACTGGCGGGAGAACCGGGGAGCTGTTTTTT
TRBJ2-2	NA	many	TRBV7-3	18	CASSLTHGHLTNTGELFF	TGTGCCAGCAGCTTAACCCACGGACATCTCACGAACACCGGGGAGCTGTTTTTT
TRBJ2-7	TRBD2	few	TRBV6-2/TRBV6-3	18	CASSPSLGLAGVSYEQYF	TGTGCCAGCAGCCCAAGCCTGGGACTAGCGGGAGTGTCTTACGAGCAGTACTTC
TRBJ2-1	NA	many	TRBV28	15	CASTRTGSSYNEQFF	TGTGCCAGCACCCGAACAGGGAGCTCCTACAATGAGCAGTTCTTC
TRBJ1-1	NA	few	TRBV18	15	CASSPDILLNGEAFF	TGTGCCAGCTCCCCTGACATCCTGCTGAACGGTGAAGCTTTCTTT
TRBJ1-3	TRBD1	many	TRBV20-1	14	CSATYRGSGNTIYF	TGCAGTGCTACTTACAGGGGATCCGGAAACACCATATATTTT
TRBJ2-7	NA	NA	TRBV20-1	14	CSAGTSIVAYEQYF	TGCAGTGCTGGTACTAGCATTGTTGCCTACGAGCAGTACTTC
TRBJ1-2	NA	few	TRBV7-8	17	CASSLRLPAGANYGYTF	TGTGCCAGCAGCTTACGCCTCCCGGCAGGGGCTAACTATGGCTACACCTTC
TRBJ2-7	TRBD1	NA	TRBV7-6	14	CASSDRDRVDEQYF	TGTGCCAGCAGCGACCGGGACAGGGTTGACGAGCAGTACTTC
TRBJ2-3	NA	NA	TRBV5-4	15	CASSQPRGDTDTQYF	TGTGCCAGCAGCCAACCCAGGGGAGACACAGATACGCAGTATTTT
TRBJ2-7	NA	many	TRBV29-1	11	CSPILENEQYF	TGCAGCCCGATTTTAGAGAACGAGCAGTACTTC
TRBJ2-5	NA	few	TRBV29-1	11	CSVGLVETQYF	TGCAGCGTAGGACTGGTGGAGACCCAGTACTTC
TRBJ2-3	NA	many	TRBV7-2	16	CASSLEGAGPTDTQYF	TGTGCCAGCAGCTTAGAGGGTGCGGGACCCACAGATACGCAGTATTTT
TRBJ2-3	TRBD2	few	TRBV7-9	16	CASRNVAGGRTDTQYF	TGTGCCAGCAGAAACGTGGCGGGAGGGCGGACAGATACGCAGTATTTT
TRBJ2-1	NA	few	TRBV29-1	14	CSTLRGPGDNEQFF	TGCAGCACTCTCAGGGGCCCAGGGGACAATGAGCAGTTCTTC
TRBJ2-5	NA	many	TRBV19	15	CASSPVQRGPETQYF	TGTGCCAGTAGTCCCGTCCAGAGGGGTCCAGAGACCCAGTACTTC
TRBJ1-3	TRBD1	NA	TRBV7-2	15	CASSNNRGDGNTIYF	TGTGCCAGCAGCAACAACAGGGGGGATGGAAACACCATATATTTT
TRBJ2-7	TRBD2	few	TRBV2	12	CASGTSDYEQYF	TGTGCCAGTGGGACTAGCGATTACGAGCAGTACTTC
TRBJ1-5	NA	many	TRBV30	14	CAWSVWGRGQPQHF	TGTGCCTGGAGTGTGTGGGGGAGGGGACAGCCCCAGCATTTT
TRBJ1-6	TRBD1	many	TRBV4-3	15	CASSQDPGGNSPLHF	TGCGCCAGCAGCCAAGATCCAGGGGGCAATTCACCCCTCCACTTT
TRBJ2-6	NA	NA	TRBV18	15	CASSPVGSGANVLTF	TGTGCCAGCTCTCCCGTAGGGTCTGGGGCCAACGTCCTGACTTTC